The T cell receptor beta chain described here comes from a study of persistence of HIV-infected CD4 T cells (TCRdb year 2020). Describing the broader study: The study isolated CMV- and HIV-1 Gag-responding CD4+ T cells from ART-treated individuals to examine antigen-driven clonal expansion of HIV-1-infected cells. The median time participants had been on suppressive ART was less than ten years. In the cross-participant TCR cluster analysis, 8 or 9 participants were included for CMV and roughly 7 participants were included for Gag. Peripheral blood samples of up to roughly 200 mL were taken at multiple time points, with the exception of a couple of participants who underwent leukapheresis at a single time point. Proviral sequencing was used to assess clonality among infected cells, whereas TCRbeta sequencing gauged the clonality of all cells within each sorted population. General study outcomes and caveats: Because the TCR analyses were done in bulk, restricting them to just the rare CMV-responding cells that actually carried HIV-1 proviruses was not possible. Antigen-responding cells were enriched for expanded CDR3beta sequences that were degenerate, which suggests that CD4+ responses to CMV and Gag underwent convergent selection. Only a small number of individuals took part in the study, and the range of antigens tested was limited. TCRbeta richness in CMV- and Gag-responding cells was significantly lower than in anti-CD3/anti-CD28-responding cells; CMV-responding cells had higher oligoclonality than CD3/CD28-stimulated and Gag-responding cells. Within the same sorted populations, TCR oligoclonality correlated with proviral oligoclonality.

The immunoSEQ hsTCRB assay version 4, run in survey mode, was used to sequence TCRbeta repertoires from genomic DNA. Genomic DNA was diluted to about 10 ng/uL, and up to 1 ug per sample was used for TCRbeta sequencing. The original pipeline was this. Analysis of the TCRbeta data was done in ImmunoSeq Analyzer 3.0, and diversity was computed on productive nucleotide rearrangements. Lower-bound TCR diversity was estimated with the improved Chao index, and clonality with the Gini coefficient using the Immunarch R package. Nucleotide rearrangements that differed but encoded the same CDR3beta amino acid sequence were counted as separate clonotypes. Differential abundance analysis identified TCRbeta sequences significantly enriched in antigen-responding cells relative to anti-CD3/anti-CD28-activated cells. GLIPH2 clustered TCRs by predicted peptide-MHC specificity, both within individual participants and across merged participant data sets. Entries here come from immuneACCESS through TCRdb and include only in-frame sequences with V and J called. Some clones fail to appear in such tables; in the studies checked, an unresolved V gene covers under half of the shortfall, and the cause of the remainder is unknown. V and J calls and clone size are as listed in that table; D and trimming were resolved from the DNA. The sample has about 40,000 clones on record, 75% to 80% of them singletons. The ten top clones hold approximately 15% of the sample.

In the paper's terms, the treatment or condition label means: suppressive antiretroviral therapy. A pool of overlapping 15-mer peptides from HIV-1 Gag, at 0.85 to 1 ug per peptide per mL, was used to stimulate the cells. Memory populations depleted of antigen-responding cells were obtained by sorting nonresponding CD40L-negative CD69-negative CD45RO-high memory CD4+ T cells. Participants were HIV-1-infected adults who started suppressive ART during chronic infection. For at least 4 years, the participants' plasma HIV-1 RNA had been undetectable, below 50 copies/mL. To be included, a participant needed positive CMV serology and a CD4+ T cell count above 400 cells/uL. Before stimulation, PBMCs were isolated using density centrifugation and then depleted of CD8+ T cells. For about 20 hours, CD8-depleted PBMCs were stimulated with anti-CD28/CD49d costimulation, a CD40-blocking antibody, and enfuvirtide, which was added to prevent new infections. Cell sorting was performed on a Beckman Coulter MoFlo Legacy or XDP sorter, and dead cells were excluded with propidium iodide. For samples with more than one million cells, genomic DNA was extracted with the QIAamp DNA Mini Kit, and for all other samples the Quick-DNA Microprep Kit was used.

As regards this clone: This receptor's antigen is unknown. No base qualities exist here, and no much larger clone lies one base off it.

The trim is 5 bases for V and 5 bases for J, with a gap of 15 bases between the germline ends. CDR1 and CDR2 are drawn from the germline V gene (reference sequence): LNHDA, SQIVND. The CDR3 sequence holds 14 residues, the cysteine and phenylalanine included. Only the CDR3 portion is preserved as DNA: 42 bases, with reading frame beginning at the first base. The sample here was CD4+ T cells sorted from PBMCs after approximately 20-hour stimulation, taken from a patient who received antiretroviral therapy. Reading the label with the study, this specimen's cell subset or site is: CD40L-CD69- CD45RO-high memory CD4 T cells not responding to Gag peptides. Rearrangement joined TRBV19 to TRBJ2-5; a weak D assignment points to TRBD2 (6 bases agree). The receptor's source is an adult man with HIV who was CMV-seropositive. The CDR3 amino acid sequence is: CASSDGGSQETQYF. The DNA reads as follows: TGTGCCAGTAGTGATGGGGGGTCGCAGGAGACCCAGTACTTC.